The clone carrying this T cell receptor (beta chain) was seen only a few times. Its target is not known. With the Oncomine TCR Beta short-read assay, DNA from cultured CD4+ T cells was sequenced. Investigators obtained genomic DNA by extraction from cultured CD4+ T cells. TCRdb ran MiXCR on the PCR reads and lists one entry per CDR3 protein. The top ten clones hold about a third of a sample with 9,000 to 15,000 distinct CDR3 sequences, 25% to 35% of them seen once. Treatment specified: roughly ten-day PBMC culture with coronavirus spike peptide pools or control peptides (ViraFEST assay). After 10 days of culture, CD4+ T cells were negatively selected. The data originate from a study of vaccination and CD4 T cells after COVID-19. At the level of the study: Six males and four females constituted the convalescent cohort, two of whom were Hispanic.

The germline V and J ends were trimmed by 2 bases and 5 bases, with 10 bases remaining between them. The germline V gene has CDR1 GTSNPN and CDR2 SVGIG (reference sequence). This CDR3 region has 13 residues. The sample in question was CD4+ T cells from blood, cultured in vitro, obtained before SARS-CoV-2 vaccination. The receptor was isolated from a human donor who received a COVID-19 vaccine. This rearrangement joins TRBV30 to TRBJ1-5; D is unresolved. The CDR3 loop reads CAWSKSKDQPQHF. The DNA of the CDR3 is TGTGCCTGGAGTAAGAGCAAAGATCAGCCCCAGCATTTT.